A single T cell receptor (beta chain) is shown here with its context. This clone turned up a few times. Its binding antigen is unknown. No base quality information exists; no much larger clone differs at one position. TCRbeta CDR3 regions were amplified from genomic DNA using the immunoSEQ Assay, a bias-controlled multiplex PCR. From the authors' description of their analysis: Nucleated cell counts per sample were estimated from amplification of reference gene primers within the assay. Sequence reads were collapsed and filtered to measure the absolute abundance of every unique TCRbeta CDR3 rearrangement. For each sample, productive Simpson clonality was calculated as the square root of Simpson's diversity index across productive rearrangements. Drawn from immuneACCESS, this table holds only the in-frame rearrangements with V and J called that TCRdb kept. Clones are partly lost; checked studies trace under half to an unresolved V gene and leave the rest unexplained. The V and J calls and clone size are taken from that table; D and trimming were inferred from the DNA. The sample table holds a few hundred thousand clones, of which over 80% were seen once. The top ten clonotypes cover about 4.6% of the sample.

Spanning cysteine to phenylalanine, the CDR3 consists of 16 amino acids. Only the CDR3 portion is preserved as DNA: 48 bases, with reading frame beginning at the first base. Unmatched junction bases come to 8, with V trimmed by 6 bases and J by 0 bases. From the germline V gene (reference sequence), CDR1 is LGHDT and CDR2 is YNNKEL. The data belong to a study of blood T cell repertoires in COVID-19 (dated by TCRdb to about 2020). In terms of the full investigation: Samples from collaborators originated in the United States, Italy and Spain and spanned both the acute and convalescent phases of COVID-19. Samples came from the ongoing ImmuneRACE study (first 160 participants) plus 1,254 subjects from 6 global collaborators. The repertoires were released in a freely available public database meant as a resource for research on the immune response to SARS-CoV-2. The material from the prospective study consisted of cDNA or gDNA derived from T cells, B-cell-depleted T cells, or PBMCs. Where available, HLA class I and class II types were obtained from metadata supplied by the sample provider rather than from assay-based typing. The dataset comprised deeply sampled blood TCRbeta repertoires from subjects exposed to, actively infected with, or recovered from COVID-19. A de-identified subject ID, COVID-19 status, age in years and sex were almost always included in the sample metadata. Broad study findings and their caveats: The quantity of clinical and demographic metadata differed by source and by participant and was supplied without curation.

A second Seattle source provided samples from volunteer blood donors who had recovered from COVID-19. The collaborating institutions used their own protocols to collect whole blood in K2EDTA tubes. For TCRbeta analysis, collaborators shipped samples as frozen whole blood, isolated PBMCs, or DNA extracted from either of those sample types. Sample: peripheral blood. The origin of this receptor is a man aged 60 to 69 who had recovered from COVID-19. Rearrangement joined TRBV3-1 (or the pseudogene TRBV3-2) to TRBJ2-3; 8 middle bases align to TRBD2. The CDR3 here reads CASRRGASGSTDTQYF. The DNA sequence reads TGTGCCAGCAGACGCGGAGCTAGCGGGAGCACAGATACGCAGTATTTT.